This T cell receptor beta chain originates from a study of HIV-infected patients and healthy controls. About the study: In 14 of 16 patients, CD4 counts climbed slightly after three months but remained subnormal.

cDNA was made from about 510 ng RNA using alpha and beta constant primers. Alpha and beta chain libraries were made separately by chain-specific third strand synthesis with multiplexing indices. All rearrangements within a chain used one primer pair; cDNA molecules carried barcodes. Via MiXCR, TCRdb re-called the 5' RACE reads, giving one row per CDR3 protein. Of 7,900 or so distinct CDR3 sequences listed, more than 6.5% are singletons. This clonotype qualifies as medium-sized. Its antigen remains unidentified. With the library built for alpha chains, this beta chain is off target and its frequency is not meaningful. Study-level results: HLA types of the donors remained undetermined. Healthy controls carried many MAIT alpha-chain CDR3s, while HIV+ repertoires had few.

Antiretroviral therapy had run roughly three months, about 14 weeks, before follow-up blood collection. No cell fractionation was done, so the repertoire covers all unsorted peripheral blood T cells. Germline loops: CDR1 DFQATT, CDR2 SNEGSKA (reference sequence). CDR3 length: 14 amino acids. The trim removed 5 bases at V and 5 bases at J, leaving 8 bases unmatched. The sample in question was blood, obtained during antiretroviral therapy. The TCR was taken from an adult with HIV infection. The V and J genes are TRBV20-1 and TRBJ1-1; the match to TRBD1 covers 10 bases. Written as DNA, the CDR3 is TGCAGTGCTCGAAGCGGGACAGGGGCGACTGAAGCTTTCTTT. It encodes CSARSGTGATEAFF.